Reported below is one T cell receptor (beta chain). Its antigen is not identified. Assaying covered about 10^5 TCR templates per sample. Clones were read by immunoSEQ multiplex PCR, and TCRdb kept only the in-frame ones, dropping some. The table lists around 82,000 clones, 93% of them singletons. V lost 6 bases and J lost 4; bases outside the gene matches: 6. The CDR3 has 15 residues. CDR1 and CDR2 from the germline V gene are SGDLS and YYNGEE. This sample is part of a study of siplizumab effects on memory and regulatory T cells. Study-wide points: Roughly 75-97% of dividing CD4+ or CD8+ clones were without an attributable naive or memory phenotype. The apparent diversity of naive T cells exceeded that of memory cells, and naive T cells seemed to make a major contribution to the alloresponse.

The V and J genes are TRBV9 and TRBJ2-2; 10 nucleotides line up with TRBD1. Sequenced input: CD8+ T cells sorted from blood. The clonotype was recovered from a human donor in good health. CDR3 region: CASKGGTGATGELFF. CDR3 nucleotide sequence: TGTGCCAGCAAGGGCGGGACAGGGGCCACCGGGGAGCTGTTTTTT.